Presented here are 22 T cell receptor beta chains from one specimen sequenced in a study of CD8+CD57+ T cells in acquired aplastic anemia. CDR3 and TCR beta VDJ profiling relied on a genomic DNA template. TCRdb reprocessed the reads via MiXCR and lists one record per CDR3 protein. This repertoire shows approximately 160,000 distinct CDR3 sequences, less than 50% found once; its top ten account for 2.5% to 4%. In patients chosen for sequencing, flow cytometry had shown CD8+CD57+ cell expansion. Input material: sorted CD4+, CD8+, or CD8+CD57+ T cells (not recorded which) from PBMCs. Receptor source: a human donor with aplastic anemia.

This clonotype was counted ten times or more. The V call is TRBV2, the J call TRBJ1-1; possible D gene TRBD1, 5 bases. Germline V CDR1 and CDR2: SNHLY, FYNNEI. Between the trimmed V and J ends, which lost 3 bases and 4 bases, there was a span of 9 bases. There are 13 residues in the CDR3. CDR3 sequence (DNA): TGTGCCAGCAGTGATGGGGCTGGCACTGAAGCTTTCTTT. It translates to CASSDGAGTEAFF.

As for this clonotype: The germline gene is not matched at one end of the junction; a read error may be the cause. The V and J genes are TRBV10-3 and TRBJ2-5; 7 bases line up with TRBD2. This CDR3 has 14 residues. Germline-derived CDR1 and CDR2 are ENHRY and SYGVKD. CDR3 in DNA: TGTGCCAGCAGTTACAGGCCTAGGGAGGGGACCCAGTACTTC. It is translated as CASSYRPREGTQYF.

This clonotype was seen more than once but under ten times. The V gene is TRBV6-5, the J gene TRBJ2-4; D gene uncertain. Germline V gene sequence: CDR1 MNHEY, CDR2 SVGAGI. This CDR3 region has 15 residues. Trimming removed 5 bases from V and 2 bases from J, with 13 bases in between. This CDR3 reads CASSPAVGSKNIQYF. DNA of the CDR3: TGTGCCAGCAGTCCGGCGGTAGGGTCCAAAAACATTCAGTACTTC.

This clonotype is deemed medium-sized. This chain joins TRBV25-1 and TRBJ2-6; D is unresolved. V lost 2 bases and J lost 5, with 4 bases in between. The CDR3 totals 13 residues. Germline V gene lookup returns CDR1 MGHDK and CDR2 SYGVNS. CDR3 DNA: TGTGCCAGCAGTGAAGAGTGGGCCAACGTCCTGACTTTC. Its protein is CASSEEWANVLTF.

This chain connects TRBV7-2 to TRBJ2-5; 8 bases agree with TRBD2. V shed 4 bases, J shed 5 bases, and the junction held 12 bases outside the gene matches. The germline gives CDR1 SGHTA, CDR2 FQGNSA. The CDR3 is made up of 16 amino acids. CDR3: CASSSRTAGALETQYF. DNA for the CDR3: TGTGCCAGCAGCTCCCGGACAGCGGGGGCCTTGGAGACCCAGTACTTC.

This clonotype was picked up many times. The V gene is TRBV20-1, the J gene TRBJ1-6, with D perhaps matching TRBD1 (6 bases). From germline, CDR1 is DFQATT and CDR2 SNEGSKA (reference sequence). CDR3 length: 13 residues. The V and J ends lost 2 bases and 6 bases respectively, with 8 bases between them. In DNA form, the CDR3 reads TGCAGTGCTAGAAGGGGGGCTAATTCACCCCTCCACTTT. As protein: CSARRGANSPLHF.

This clonotype occurred a few times. The V and J genes are TRBV6-2 or TRBV6-3 and TRBJ2-2, with D perhaps assigned TRBD1 or TRBD2 (5 bases each). The CDR3 spans 14 residues. CDR1 is MNHEY, CDR2 SVGEGT, per germline. V dropped 6 bases and J dropped 5 bases, with 13 bases sitting between them. CDR3 in DNA: TGTGCCAGCAGGATAATGGGGGAGACCGGGGAGCTGTTTTTT. Its protein is CASRIMGETGELFF.

This clonotype appeared many times. The chain carries TRBV7-3 and TRBJ2-2, with D unresolved. Per germline, CDR1 SGHTA and CDR2 FQGTGA. The CDR3 is 14 amino acids. V dropped 5 bases and J dropped 5 bases, with 12 bases sitting between them. The CDR3 is CASSQGSETGELFF. Written as DNA, the CDR3 is TGTGCCAGCAGCCAAGGGTCAGAAACCGGGGAGCTGTTTTTT.

The chain recombines TRBV11-2 with TRBJ2-1; D may be TRBD1 or TRBD2 (5 bases each). Germline-derived CDR1 and CDR2 are SGHAT and FQNNGV. The CDR3 contains 18 residues. The ends were cut back, 1 base at V and 8 bases at J, with 24 bases in the middle. The CDR3 region is CASSLVQGSGPRGDEQFF. Written as DNA, the CDR3 is TGTGCCAGCAGCTTAGTTCAAGGGTCGGGGCCGAGAGGCGATGAGCAGTTCTTC.

This clonotype was counted only a few times. The chain recombines TRBV2 with TRBJ2-1, with TRBD2 matching over 9 bases. After removal of 5 bases from V and 8 bases from J, the junction contained 16 bases not matched to a gene. The germline CDR1 and CDR2 sequences are SNHLY and FYNNEI. The CDR3 is 17 residues long. The DNA of the CDR3 is TGTGCCAGCAGTCCCGGGTGGGCGGGAGGGTTCGGAGATGAGCAGTTCTTC. This sequence encodes CASSPGWAGGFGDEQFF.

This clonotype was seen only a few times. This chain joins TRBV4-2 and TRBJ1-4, with D hard to call. The CDR3 spans 17 residues. Per germline, CDR1 LGHNA and CDR2 YNFKEQ. Trimming removed 1 base from V and 7 bases from J, with 19 bases in between. The CDR3 is CASSQAPMGGNGEKLFF. The CDR3 DNA reads as TGTGCCAGCAGCCAAGCCCCAATGGGAGGAAATGGTGAAAAACTGTTTTTT.

The sample holds a few counts of this clonotype. The CDR3 does not close with the conserved phenylalanine or tryptophan, likely indicating a read error. Because the CDR3's place on the DNA is in doubt, the DNA is left out and the CDR3 is given as listed by TCRdb. The chain combines TRBV10-3 with TRBJ2-5. The CDR3 adds up to 9 amino acids, both ends counted. Germline V gene lookup returns CDR1 ENHRY and CDR2 SYGVKD. This chain's CDR3 is CAISGARTG.

About this clonotype itself: A much larger clone lies one base from this, so it may be a read error. This chain uses TRBV20-1 with TRBJ2-7, with TRBD1 matching 8 bases. The CDR3 extends over 15 amino acids. The germline V gene has CDR1 DFQATT and CDR2 SNEGSKA (reference sequence). CDR3: CRGQGPNLPTYEQYF. The DNA for the CDR3 is TGCAGAGGACAGGGTCCTAACCTACCTACCTACGAGCAGTACTTC.

The chain is built from TRBV24-1 and TRBJ1-4, with D possibly being TRBD1 (5 bases). The germline V gene has CDR1 KGHDR and CDR2 SFDVKD. The CDR3 is 15 residues long. The V end was cut by 4 bases, the J end by 0 bases, with 8 bases between. In DNA, the CDR3 is TGTGCCACCAGTGACCCGACAGCAACTAATGAAAAACTGTTTTTT. Translating gives CATSDPTATNEKLFF.

J is TRBJ1-1 and V is TRBV30; D remains ambiguous. Germline loops: CDR1 GTSNPN, CDR2 SVGIG (reference sequence). The CDR3 spans 15 residues. The V gene lost 1 base and the J gene lost 3 bases, with 15 bases spanning the gap. The DNA for the CDR3 is TGTGCCTGGAGTGGGGCGGGGATTGGGGACACTGAAGCTTTCTTT. Residues: CAWSGAGIGDTEAFF.

This clonotype was recorded only once. The DNA of the CDR3 is TGTGCCAGCAGTGTCGAAGACGGAGGCTACAATGAGCAGTTCTTC. Amino acid sequence: CASSVEDGGYNEQFF. V and J are TRBV2 and TRBJ2-1, with D perhaps matching TRBD2 (5 bases). From germline, CDR1 is SNHLY and CDR2 FYNNEI. CDR3 size: 15 residues. V lost 4 bases and J 3 bases, leaving 13 bases between the germline ends. Full variable domain (rest looked up from reference TRBV2 and TRBJ2-1): EPEVTQTPSHQVTQMGQEVILRCVPISNHLYFYWYRQILGQKVEFLVSFYNNEISEKSEIFDDQFSVERPDGSNFTLKIRSTKLEDSAMYFCASSVEDGGYNEQFFGPGTRLTVL.

This clonotype was seen a few times. The chain employs TRBV18 and TRBJ1-2, with unresolved D. This CDR3 is built from 13 residues. Germline V gene sequence: CDR1 KGHSH, CDR2 LQKENI. V was trimmed by 4 bases and J by 4 bases, leaving 10 bases between them. In DNA form, the CDR3 reads TGTGCCAGCTCACAGGACGGACCCTATGGCTACACCTTC. Translating it yields CASSQDGPYGYTF.

This clonotype was recorded a few times. The chain is built from TRBV10-3 and TRBJ2-1; 9 nucleotides line up with TRBD1. The CDR3 is 15 residues long. J was trimmed by 8 bases and V by 10 bases; bases with no gene match: 15. The germline gives CDR1 ENHRY, CDR2 SYGVKD. In DNA, the CDR3 is TGTGCCACCACTTCCGGGACAGGGTCGGTGGATGAGCAGTTCTTC. This encodes CATTSGTGSVDEQFF.

This clonotype appeared many times. The rearrangement links TRBV6-1 to TRBJ2-2; no clear D gene. The CDR3 extends over 11 amino acids. The V end lost 10 bases, the J end lost 5 bases, and 8 bases lay between the germline ends. CDR1 and CDR2 (germline): MNHNS, SASEGT. This chain's CDR3 is CATRTTGELFF. As DNA, the CDR3 is TGTGCCACAAGAACGACCGGGGAGCTGTTTTTT.

This clonotype occurred many times. The V and J genes are TRBV10-3 and TRBJ1-4, with 8 bases aligning to TRBD1. Germline lookup yields CDR1 ENHRY and CDR2 SYGVKD. The trim removed 0 bases at V and 8 bases at J, leaving 5 bases unmatched. The CDR3 loop spans 15 amino acids. The CDR3 loop is CAISESRQGREKLFF. The CDR3 nucleotides read TGTGCCATCAGTGAGTCGAGACAGGGGAGGGAAAAACTGTTTTTT.

This clonotype was seen ten or more times. The V call is TRBV4-2, the J call TRBJ1-6, with 10 bases matching TRBD1. J lost 10 bases, V lost 4 bases, and 7 bases had no gene match. The CDR3 length is 15 residues. Germline V gives CDR1 LGHNA, CDR2 YNFKEQ. The CDR3, as DNA: TGTGCCAGCAGCCCTTTGGACAGGGGGATATCACCCCTCCACTTT. Translated: CASSPLDRGISPLHF.

This clonotype came up once. This chain uses TRBV29-1 with TRBJ2-3, with D tentatively TRBD1 or TRBD2 (5 bases each). The length of the CDR3 is 14 residues. V was shortened by 8 bases and J by 1 base, with 16 bases between the two germline ends. Looked up from germline, CDR1 is SQVTM and CDR2 is ANQGSEA. The CDR3 DNA reads as TGCAGCAACGGGGACGGCTTTGGCACAGATACGCAGTATTTT. Amino acids: CSNGDGFGTDTQYF.